This is a list of T cell receptor beta chains from one sample in a study of cytomegalovirus exposure and HLA in healthy donors. Clones were read by immunoSEQ multiplex PCR, and TCRdb kept only the in-frame ones, dropping some. The table records about 140,000 clones, about nine tenths of them present only once. Sequenced material: PBMCs. The receptors here all came from a man in his late teens or twenties in good health and CMV-seronegative. Each CDR3 is given with its conserved first and last residue. D genes are given only for firm matches. Where a row states a size, it is once, few, many or the class of an expanded clone; other rows omit it.

d_call clone_size j_call v_call cdr3_aa cdr3_nt
- - TRBJ2-7 TRBV4-1 CASSHQDFRQSTYEQYF TGCGCCAGCAGCCACCAAGACTTTCGCCAGAGTACCTACGAGCAGTACTTC
- - TRBJ2-1 TRBV15 CATSSHRVNEQFF TGTGCCACCAGCAGCCACAGGGTCAATGAGCAGTTCTTC
- - TRBJ1-2 TRBV7-2 CASSRFISDSDGYTF TGTGCCAGCAGCCGCTTTATAAGCGATTCTGATGGCTACACCTTC
- - TRBJ1-2 TRBV9 CASSPDNQYGYTF TGTGCCAGCAGCCCCGACAACCAGTATGGCTACACCTTC
- - TRBJ2-1 TRBV7-8 CASSWGSGSYNEQFF TGTGCCAGCAGCTGGGGAAGCGGGTCCTACAATGAGCAGTTCTTC
- - TRBJ2-3 TRBV19 CASSGQGPARDTQYF TGTGCCAGTAGTGGTCAGGGGCCCGCTAGAGATACGCAGTATTTT
- - TRBJ1-4 TRBV27 CASSLRGRWEKLFF TGTGCCAGCAGTTTGCGGGGGCGCTGGGAAAAACTGTTTTTT
TRBD1 - TRBJ2-3 TRBV4-3 CASSQVGRKGATDTQYF TGCGCCAGCAGCCAAGTGGGGCGAAAGGGGGCCACGGATACGCAGTATTTT
TRBD2 - TRBJ2-1 TRBV25-1 CASSERRGDLNEQFF TGTGCCAGCAGTGAGAGGCGGGGGGACCTCAATGAGCAGTTCTTC
TRBD2 - TRBJ2-2 TRBV28 CASSSAGRNTGELFF TGTGCCAGCAGTTCAGCGGGGCGAAACACCGGGGAGCTGTTTTTT
- - TRBJ2-3 TRBV19 CASSPRRGESTDTQYF TGTGCCAGTAGTCCCCGGAGGGGAGAATCCACAGATACGCAGTATTTT
- - TRBJ2-7 TRBV19 CASSIVPGYEQYF TGTGCCAGTAGTATAGTACCGGGCTACGAGCAGTACTTC
- - TRBJ2-5 TRBV5-1 CASSKDTSETQYF TGCGCCAGCAGCAAAGACACTTCGGAGACCCAGTACTTC
- - TRBJ1-1 TRBV27 CASRSTGLEAFF TGTGCCAGCAGATCTACAGGGCTCGAAGCTTTCTTT
TRBD2 - TRBJ2-1 TRBV4-3 CASSQDRVRTSGRAKDEQFF TGCGCCAGCAGCCAAGATAGGGTCAGGACTAGCGGGAGGGCGAAGGATGAGCAGTTCTTC
- - TRBJ1-3 TRBV7-2 CASSLTGTGNTIYF TGTGCCAGCAGCTTAACTGGGACAGGAAACACCATATATTTT
TRBD1 - TRBJ1-6 TRBV7-2 CASSLKDRGSPLHF TGTGCCAGCAGCTTAAAGGACAGGGGTTCACCCCTCCACTTT
- - TRBJ2-7 TRBV21-1 CASSKDDYSYEQYF TGTGCCAGCAGCAAAGACGACTACTCCTACGAGCAGTACTTC
TRBD2 - TRBJ2-3 TRBV10-2 CASRLAGSDTQYF TGCGCCAGCCGACTAGCGGGGTCAGATACGCAGTATTTT
- - TRBJ1-5 TRBV5-6 CASSLARQPPDQPQHF TGTGCCAGCAGCTTGGCTCGACAGCCTCCCGATCAGCCCCAGCATTTT
TRBD1 - TRBJ1-3 TRBV10-3 CAIRQGENTIYF TGTGCCATCCGACAGGGCGAAAACACCATATATTTT
TRBD1 - TRBJ1-6 TRBV2 CASSERDRAANSPLHF TGTGCCAGCAGTGAAAGGGACAGGGCTGCTAATTCACCCCTCCACTTT
- once TRBJ2-2 TRBV4-1 CASSQGLLRRTGELFF TGCGCCAGCAGCCAAGGACTCTTGCGGAGGACCGGGGAGCTGTTTTTT
- once TRBJ1-1 TRBV10-3 CAIRQTGMNTEAFF TGTGCCATCAGACAGACAGGTATGAACACTGAAGCTTTCTTT
TRBD2 - TRBJ2-3 TRBV4-3 CASSYSGVPGDTQYF TGCGCCAGCAGCTATAGCGGGGTCCCAGGGGATACGCAGTATTTT
- - TRBJ2-5 TRBV4-1 CASSRLHSGEETQYF TGCGCCAGCAGTCGGCTACATTCCGGGGAAGAGACCCAGTACTTC
TRBD2 - TRBJ2-7 TRBV5-4 CASRGPGLAGLRGESF TGTGCCAGCAGGGGTCCTGGACTAGCGGGGCTTCGAGGTGAGAGCTTC
- few TRBJ2-3 TRBV9 CASSPLLTDTQYF TGTGCCAGCAGTCCACTACTCACAGATACGCAGTATTTT
- - TRBJ1-5 TRBV19 CASRPTRTKAGEGQPQHF TGTGCCAGTAGGCCGACTCGTACTAAAGCGGGGGAGGGCCAGCCCCAGCATTTT
- - TRBJ2-7 TRBV28 CASSPLVWEQYF TGTGCCAGCAGCCCCTTAGTGTGGGAGCAGTACTTC
- - TRBJ1-2 TRBV6-1 CAIGDYGYTF TGTGCCATCGGGGACTATGGCTACACCTTC
TRBD1 - TRBJ1-4 TRBV7-9 CASSQLTGGVEKLFF TGTGCCAGCAGCCAACTGACAGGGGGCGTTGAAAAACTGTTTTTT
TRBD1 - TRBJ2-5 TRBV19 CASSPGTGMSWETQYF TGTGCCAGTAGTCCAGGGACAGGGATGTCTTGGGAGACCCAGTACTTC
- - TRBJ1-6 TRBV7-2 CASSLEETLLLHF TGTGCCAGCAGCTTAGAGGAGACCCTGCTCCTCCACTTT
- few TRBJ1-3 TRBV6-5 CASRTRIPLEDTIYF TGTGCCAGCAGGACGAGGATACCTTTGGAGGACACCATATATTTT
- - TRBJ2-4 TRBV4-1 CASSQDHLAYKNIQYF TGCGCCAGCAGCCAAGATCATCTGGCATACAAAAACATTCAGTACTTC
TRBD2 - TRBJ2-1 TRBV27 CASSTWSRGLSTIREQFF TGTGCCAGCAGTACCTGGTCCCGGGGACTATCGACCATCCGCGAGCAGTTCTTC
- - TRBJ1-1 TRBV2 CASSAQGVDEAFF TGTGCCAGCAGCGCACAGGGTGTTGATGAAGCTTTCTTT
TRBD2 - TRBJ2-1 TRBV27 CASSLPGLATNEQFF TGTGCCAGCAGCTTGCCGGGACTAGCGACCAATGAGCAGTTCTTC
- - TRBJ2-3 TRBV6-1 CASRGTAKDTQYF TGTGCCAGCAGGGGGACTGCTAAAGATACGCAGTATTTT
- - TRBJ2-5 TRBV5-4 CASRGQVGETQYF TGTGCCAGCAGGGGGCAGGTTGGAGAGACCCAGTACTTC
- - TRBJ2-1 TRBV25-1 CASTQEIGSRGEQFF TGTGCCAGCACCCAGGAGATCGGGTCAAGGGGCGAGCAGTTCTTC
TRBD1 - TRBJ1-1 TRBV5-6 CASKGTGASFTEAFF TGTGCCTCGAAAGGGACAGGGGCTTCGTTCACTGAAGCTTTCTTT
- - TRBJ2-1 TRBV27 CASSLLNNEQFF TGTGCCAGCAGTTTATTAAACAATGAGCAGTTCTTC
TRBD1 - TRBJ2-7 TRBV5-1 CASSLGTGGFAYEQYF TGCGCCAGCAGCTTGGGGACAGGGGGCTTCGCCTACGAGCAGTACTTC
- - TRBJ1-3 TRBV15 CATSQGSRGTVYF TGTGCCACCAGCCAGGGTTCGAGGGGGACCGTATATTTT
- - TRBJ2-1 TRBV27 CASRGPGLPYNEQFF TGTGCCAGCAGGGGGCCTGGACTACCTTACAATGAGCAGTTCTTC
TRBD1 - TRBJ1-5 TRBV4-1 CASSLRTGADQPQHF TGCGCCAGCAGCCTTCGGACAGGGGCGGATCAGCCCCAGCATTTT
TRBD2 - TRBJ2-7 TRBV2 CASRQAGSSYEQYF TGTGCCAGCAGGCAAGCGGGGAGCTCCTACGAGCAGTACTTC
- - TRBJ2-5 TRBV21-1 CASSKNHPREPIQETQYF TGTGCCAGCAGCAAAAACCACCCGAGGGAGCCAATCCAAGAGACCCAGTACTTC
TRBD2 - TRBJ2-5 TRBV7-2 CASSLKAGGEETQYF TGTGCCAGCAGCTTAAAGGCGGGAGGGGAAGAGACCCAGTACTTC
TRBD1 - TRBJ1-3 TRBV9 CASSVTGASGNTIYF TGTGCCAGCAGCGTGACAGGGGCCTCTGGAAACACCATATATTTT